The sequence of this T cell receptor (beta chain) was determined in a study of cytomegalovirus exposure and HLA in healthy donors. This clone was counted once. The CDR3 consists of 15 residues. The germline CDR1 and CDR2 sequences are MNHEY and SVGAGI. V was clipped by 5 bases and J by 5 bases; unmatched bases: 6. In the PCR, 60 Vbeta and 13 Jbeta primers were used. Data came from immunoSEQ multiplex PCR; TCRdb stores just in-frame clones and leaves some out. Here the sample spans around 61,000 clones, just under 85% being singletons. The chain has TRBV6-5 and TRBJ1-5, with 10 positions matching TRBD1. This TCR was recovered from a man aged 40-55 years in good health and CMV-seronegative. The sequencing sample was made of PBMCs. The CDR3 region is CASSLGQGTYQPQHF. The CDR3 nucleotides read TGTGCCAGCAGTCTGGGACAGGGGACCTATCAGCCCCAGCATTTT.